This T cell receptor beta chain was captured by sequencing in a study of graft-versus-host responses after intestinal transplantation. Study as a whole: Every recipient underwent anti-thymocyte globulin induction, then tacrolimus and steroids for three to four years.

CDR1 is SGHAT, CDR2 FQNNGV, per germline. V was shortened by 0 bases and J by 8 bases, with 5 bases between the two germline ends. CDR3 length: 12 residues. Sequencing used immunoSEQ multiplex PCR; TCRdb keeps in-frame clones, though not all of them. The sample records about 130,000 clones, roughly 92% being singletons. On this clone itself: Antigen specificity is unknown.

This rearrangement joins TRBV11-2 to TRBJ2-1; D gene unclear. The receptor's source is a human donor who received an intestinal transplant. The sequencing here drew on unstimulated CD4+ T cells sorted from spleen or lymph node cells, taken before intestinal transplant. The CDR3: CASSLDQYEQFF. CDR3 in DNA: TGTGCCAGCAGCTTAGACCAATATGAGCAGTTCTTC.